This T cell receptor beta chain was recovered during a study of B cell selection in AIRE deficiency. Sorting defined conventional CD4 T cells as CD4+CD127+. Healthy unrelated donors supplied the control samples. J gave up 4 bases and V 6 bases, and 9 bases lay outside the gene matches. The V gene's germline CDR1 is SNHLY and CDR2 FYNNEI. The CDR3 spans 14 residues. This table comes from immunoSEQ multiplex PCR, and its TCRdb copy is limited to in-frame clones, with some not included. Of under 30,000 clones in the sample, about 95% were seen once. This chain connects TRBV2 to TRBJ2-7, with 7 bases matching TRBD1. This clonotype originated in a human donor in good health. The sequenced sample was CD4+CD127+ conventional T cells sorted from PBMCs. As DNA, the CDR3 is TGTGCCAGCAGAACCCGACAGGGAGCGTACGAGCAGTACTTC. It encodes CASRTRQGAYEQYF.